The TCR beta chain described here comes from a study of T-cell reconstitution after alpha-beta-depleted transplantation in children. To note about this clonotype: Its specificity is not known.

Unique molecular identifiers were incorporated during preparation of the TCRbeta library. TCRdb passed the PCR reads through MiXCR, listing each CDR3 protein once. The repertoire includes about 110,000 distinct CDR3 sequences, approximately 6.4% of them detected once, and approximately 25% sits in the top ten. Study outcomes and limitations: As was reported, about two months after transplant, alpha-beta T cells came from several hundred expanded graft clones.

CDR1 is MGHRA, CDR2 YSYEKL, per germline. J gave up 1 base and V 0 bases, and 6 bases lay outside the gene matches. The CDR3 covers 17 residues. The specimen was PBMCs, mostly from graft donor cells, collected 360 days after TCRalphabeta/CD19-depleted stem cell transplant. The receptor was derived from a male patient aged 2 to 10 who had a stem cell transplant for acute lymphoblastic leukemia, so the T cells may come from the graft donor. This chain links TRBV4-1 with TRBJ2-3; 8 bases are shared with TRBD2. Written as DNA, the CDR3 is TGCGCCAGCAGCCAAGACCCCGGGAGGGGCCGCACAGATACGCAGTATTTT. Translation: CASSQDPGRGRTDTQYF.